Presented here are 28 T cell receptor beta chains from one specimen sequenced in a study of blood T cells in healthy people across ages. A second PCR of roughly 7 to 11 cycles used a sample-barcoded 5' primer and a J-beta primer mix. TCRdb re-analysed the 5' RACE reads in MiXCR, keeping a single row per CDR3 protein. The sample carries about 1.8 million distinct CDR3 sequences, 49% recorded once. The sample taken for sequencing was blood. The receptors stem from a woman aged 40 to 50 in good health.

The rearrangement joins TRBV9 to TRBJ2-7, with a possible D match to TRBD1 (5 bases). This CDR3 has 16 amino acids. Germline V gene sequence: CDR1 SGDLS, CDR2 YYNGEE. Trimming left V 0 bases short and J 2 bases short, with 15 bases between. The CDR3 here is CASSVAGSGPPYEQYF. CDR3 bases: TGTGCCAGCAGCGTAGCAGGGTCTGGCCCCCCCTACGAGCAGTACTTC.

This clonotype came up many times. J is TRBJ2-7 and V is TRBV29-1; TRBD1 aligns across 7 bases. Germline assignment: CDR1 SQVTM and CDR2 ANQGSEA. There are 13 residues in the CDR3. The V and J ends lost 5 bases and 6 bases, in that order; junction bases with no gene match: 10. The CDR3 protein is CSVLTGSAFEQYF. CDR3 sequence (DNA): TGCAGCGTTCTGACAGGGTCGGCTTTCGAGCAGTACTTC.

The CDR3 region is CASSYSTEVTQYF. The CDR3 bases are TGTGCCAGCAGTTACTCGACGGAGGTTACGCAGTATTTT. The chain uses TRBV6-5 and TRBJ2-3, with D perhaps matching TRBD2 (5 bases). Germline CDR1 MNHEY, CDR2 SVGAGI. The V gene lost 0 bases and the J gene lost 8 bases, with 9 bases spanning the gap. CDR3 size: 13 residues.

V and J are TRBV24-1 and TRBJ2-5, with TRBD1 matching over 9 bases. CDR1 is KGHDR and CDR2 is SFDVKD in the germline V gene. The length of the CDR3 is 15 residues. After removal of 7 bases from V and 4 bases from J, the junction contained 9 bases not matched to a gene. CDR3 nucleotide sequence: TGTGCCACCAGCCCGGACAGGGGATTTGGAGAGACCCAGTACTTC. Translation: CATSPDRGFGETQYF.

The CDR3 loop is CASSLAMGPSTDTQYF. The CDR3, as DNA: TGTGCCAGCAGCCTAGCGATGGGACCCAGCACAGATACGCAGTATTTT. The J gene is TRBJ2-3, the V gene TRBV14, with D perhaps matching TRBD1 or TRBD2 (5 bases each). Trimming took 4 bases from V and 0 from J, leaving 14 bases between them. The CDR3 consists of 16 residues. The germline CDR1 and CDR2 sequences are SGHDN and FVKESK. Filled out from reference TRBV14 and TRBJ2-3, the complete variable domain reads EAGVTQFPSHSVIEKGQTVTLRCDPISGHDNLYWYRRVMGKEIKFLLHFVKESKQDESGMPNNRFLAERTGGTYSTLKVQPAELEDSGVYFCASSLAMGPSTDTQYFGPGTRLTVL.

On this clonotype itself: Mismatch with germline at one junction end may stem from a read error. For the CDR3, the DNA is TGTGCCAACAGCTTTAATAGGGATACGCAGTATTTT. Translating gives CANSFNRDTQYF. The genes are TRBV7-2 and TRBJ2-3; D gene unclear. Germline CDR1 is SGHTA and CDR2 is FQGNSA. CDR3 length: 12 residues.

This clonotype has just a few counts. V and J are TRBV27 and TRBJ2-1, with 10 bases identical to TRBD1. From germline, CDR1 is MNHEY and CDR2 SMNVEV (reference sequence). With 3 bases clipped from V and 7 bases from J, the junction kept 6 bases outside the gene matches. This CDR3 is built from 15 residues. CDR3 coding DNA: TGTGCCAGCAGTTTTCCGGGACAGGGGCAAAATGAGCAGTTCTTC. Residues: CASSFPGQGQNEQFF.

The genes are TRBV9 and TRBJ2-3; D may be TRBD1 or TRBD2 (5 bases each). Germline assignment: CDR1 SGDLS and CDR2 YYNGEE. The CDR3 totals 15 residues. The V end was cut by 0 bases, the J end by 1 base, with 9 bases between. CDR3 in amino acids: CASSVGDGGTDTQYF. The CDR3 DNA reads TGTGCCAGCAGCGTAGGGGACGGGGGCACAGATACGCAGTATTTT.

This rearrangement joins TRBV20-1 to TRBJ2-5; tentative D call: TRBD1 (5 bases). The CDR3 extends over 15 amino acids. The germline V gene encodes CDR1 DFQATT and CDR2 SNEGSKA (reference sequence). Between the trimmed V and J ends, which lost 5 bases and 7 bases, there was a span of 23 bases. CDR3 region: CSAPQGPVNFGTQYF. The DNA of the CDR3 is TGCAGTGCTCCCCAGGGTCCGGTTAATTTTGGGACCCAGTACTTC.

This clonotype was detected a few times. The rearrangement uses TRBV27 and TRBJ2-5; weak D call: TRBD2 (5 bases). V was cut by 2 bases and J by 2 bases, with 15 bases left in between. The CDR3 consists of 16 residues. Looked up from germline, CDR1 is MNHEY and CDR2 is SMNVEV (reference sequence). The chain's CDR3 is CASSLSPSGLQETQYF. The CDR3 DNA follows: TGTGCCAGCAGTTTAAGCCCGTCCGGACTGCAAGAGACCCAGTACTTC.

Note on this clonotype: One end of the junction varies from germline; a read error may be responsible. The chain joins TRBV12-3 or TRBV12-4 to TRBJ2-5; D is undetermined. This CDR3 is 11 amino acids long. The CDR3 here is CARSLSETQYF. CDR3 in DNA: TGTGCCCGCAGTTTATCGGAGACCCAGTACTTC.

The V call is TRBV10-3, the J call TRBJ2-7; no clear D gene. The length of the CDR3 is 12 residues. Trimming took off 6 bases at V and 3 bases at J, with 9 bases between the two ends. CDR1 ENHRY and CDR2 SYGVKD come from the germline V gene. Here the CDR3 reads CAISSTGYEQYF. The CDR3 nucleotides are TGTGCCATCAGCTCAACGGGCTACGAGCAGTACTTC.

This clonotype was observed a few times. This chain connects TRBV20-1 to TRBJ2-3; D remains unclear. The ends were cut back, 2 bases at V and 3 bases at J, with 9 bases in the middle. This CDR3 has 13 residues. The germline V gene has CDR1 DFQATT and CDR2 SNEGSKA (reference sequence). The DNA of the CDR3 is TGCAGTGCTAGACTCGCGAGGACAGATACGCAGTATTTT. Translating gives CSARLARTDTQYF.

The chain has TRBV7-9 and TRBJ2-3; weak D call: TRBD1 (6 bases). V dropped 0 bases and J dropped 2 bases, with 15 bases sitting between them. This CDR3 comprises 17 residues. The germline V gene encodes CDR1 SEHNR and CDR2 FQNEAQ (reference sequence). The chain's CDR3 is CASSLAQGKINTDTQYF. CDR3 sequence (DNA): TGTGCCAGCAGCTTAGCGCAGGGGAAAATTAACACAGATACGCAGTATTTT.

This clonotype appeared once. The V and J genes are TRBV28 and TRBJ1-2; the D is unclear. The CDR3 spans 16 residues. The V gene lost 4 bases and the J gene lost 2 bases, with 17 bases spanning the gap. The germline V gene encodes CDR1 MDHEN and CDR2 SYDVKM. The CDR3 DNA reads TGTGCCAGCAGTTCACCAACGGGCCCCCAGAACTATGGCTACACCTTC. Translation gives CASSSPTGPQNYGYTF.

This chain links TRBV7-2 with TRBJ2-7, with 12 nucleotides matching TRBD1. Trimming at V came to 4 bases and at J to 3 bases, leaving 7 bases not matched to a gene. From germline, CDR1 is SGHTA and CDR2 FQGNSA. This CDR3 spans 16 amino acids. In DNA, the CDR3 is TGTGCCAGCAGCTCCGGGACAGGGGGCGGTTTCTACGAGCAGTACTTC. The encoded protein is CASSSGTGGGFYEQYF.

The chain combines TRBV20-1 with TRBJ2-3, with D possibly being TRBD2 (6 bases). Trimming cost V 5 bases and J 2 bases, with 11 bases left between them. Germline CDR1 reads DFQATT; CDR2 reads SNEGSKA (reference sequence). The CDR3 extends over 13 amino acids. DNA of the CDR3: TGCAGTGCTTATACTAGCACCACAGATACGCAGTATTTT. This translates into CSAYTSTTDTQYF.

This clonotype was seen only a few times. The chain employs TRBV7-9 and TRBJ1-2, with D perhaps TRBD1 (5 bases). V lost 5 bases, J lost 4 bases, and 14 bases lay in between. This CDR3 spans 14 amino acids. Looked up from germline, CDR1 is SEHNR and CDR2 is FQNEAQ (reference sequence). CDR3 nucleotide sequence: TGTGCCAGCAGCAGCCCGGGACTGAGCTATGGCTACACCTTC. It is translated as CASSSPGLSYGYTF.

V usage is TRBV29-1 and J usage is TRBJ2-3; weak D call: TRBD2 (6 bases). The V end lost 5 bases, the J end lost 2 bases, and 14 bases lay between the germline ends. The CDR3 spans 14 residues. Germline assignment: CDR1 SQVTM and CDR2 ANQGSEA. The CDR3 protein is CSVLTGETTDTQYF. The DNA for the CDR3 is TGCAGCGTTCTGACGGGGGAAACCACAGATACGCAGTATTTT.

The rearrangement joins TRBV5-1 to TRBJ1-2; D perhaps matches TRBD1 (6 bases). V was trimmed by 6 bases and J by 3 bases, leaving 18 bases between them. The CDR3 sequence is 15 residues long. CDR1 SGHRS and CDR2 YFSETQ come from the germline V gene. In DNA, the CDR3 is TGCGCCAGCACCCCACCGGGGGGCGCCGACTATGGCTACACCTTC. The encoded protein is CASTPPGGADYGYTF.

The chain carries TRBV29-1 and TRBJ2-7; D is unclear. Germline V gene data show CDR1 as SQVTM and CDR2 as ANQGSEA. The V gene lost 5 bases and the J gene lost 1 base, with 12 bases spanning the gap. This CDR3 contains 13 residues. The CDR3 here is CSVRVTSSYEQYF. CDR3 nucleotides: TGCAGCGTTAGGGTCACCAGTTCCTACGAGCAGTACTTC.

This clonotype was recorded once. The chain combines TRBV20-1 with TRBJ1-5; D call uncertain. Germline values: CDR1 DFQATT, CDR2 SNEGSKA (reference sequence). V gave up 6 bases and J gave up 6 bases, with 15 bases separating them. CDR3 length: 13 amino acids. The DNA of the CDR3 is TGCAGTGCGCCAGAAGTCGGTCTTCAGCCCCAGCATTTT. This codes for CSAPEVGLQPQHF.

This clonotype turned up a few times. The rearrangement links TRBV5-1 to TRBJ1-2; TRBD1 matches 8 bases. This CDR3 spans 14 amino acids. CDR1 SGHRS and CDR2 YFSETQ come from the germline V gene. V shed 2 bases, J shed 2 bases, and the junction held 2 bases outside the gene matches. The CDR3 loop reads CASSFRGQNYGYTF. The CDR3 bases are TGCGCCAGCAGCTTCAGGGGGCAGAACTATGGCTACACCTTC. Using reference TRBV5-1 and TRBJ1-2 for the parts outside the CDR3, the full variable domain is KAGVTQTPRYLIKTRGQQVTLSCSPISGHRSVSWYQQTPGQGLQFLFEYFSETQRNKGNFPGRFSGRQFSNSRSEMNVSTLELGDSALYLCASSFRGQNYGYTFGSGTRLTVV.

This clonotype was seen only a few times. DNA for the CDR3: TGTGCCAGCAGTCGCCCCCTAGCGGGGGGGCCGAAAGAGACCCAGTACTTC. This encodes CASSRPLAGGPKETQYF. V and J are TRBV3-1 and TRBJ2-5, with 12 bases matching TRBD2. Trimming removed 6 bases from V and 3 bases from J; junction bases left unmatched: 11. In germline, CDR1 is LGHDT, CDR2 YNNKEL (reference sequence). The CDR3 spans 17 residues.

The V and J genes are TRBV10-3 and TRBJ2-7; D gene uncertain. The CDR3 is 13 amino acids. V shed 0 bases and J shed 3 bases, with 6 bases lying between them. The germline gives CDR1 ENHRY, CDR2 SYGVKD. CDR3 amino acids: CAISESRVYEQYF. The CDR3 DNA reads as TGTGCCATCAGTGAGTCTAGGGTCTACGAGCAGTACTTC.

V is TRBV2 and J is TRBJ1-1, with unresolved D. The CDR3 totals 10 residues. Looked up from germline, CDR1 is SNHLY and CDR2 is FYNNEI. Trimming removed 8 bases at V and 7 bases at J, with 8 bases between. This chain's CDR3 is CASVGNEAFF. DNA of the CDR3: TGTGCCAGCGTCGGGAATGAAGCTTTCTTT.

In this sample, this clonotype turned up a few times. The chain combines TRBV4-3 with TRBJ2-1; 9 bases agree with TRBD1. The V gene end was trimmed by 4 bases and the J gene end by 8 bases; junction bases not matched to a gene: 15. The germline CDR1 and CDR2 sequences are LGHNA and YSLEER. CDR3 size: 17 residues. The CDR3 DNA reads as TGCGCCAGCAGCCGGGGCTCCGGGACAGGGTGGGGAGATGAGCAGTTCTTC. Translated, it gives CASSRGSGTGWGDEQFF.

CDR3 DNA sequence: TGTGCCAGCAGCAAAGAAAGGTGTGTGCGAGAGACCCAGTACTTC. Protein product: CASSKERCVRETQYF. The V and J genes are TRBV21-1 and TRBJ2-5. TRBV21-1 corresponds to a pseudogene. The CDR3 is 15 amino acids.